Listed below are T cell receptor beta chains from one sample, sequenced in a study of blood T cell repertoires in COVID-19. Generated by immunoSEQ multiplex PCR, the TCRdb table keeps only in-frame clones and is missing some. The profile shows 130,000 to 150,000 clones, about 88% of them singletons. Sequencing was carried out using peripheral blood. The receptor set was obtained from a man aged 45 to 65 with active or convalescent COVID-19. Both conserved end residues are part of each CDR3. The order of the fields is J gene, V gene, clone size, D gene, CDR3 DNA, CDR3 protein. The D gene is left open where the match is weak. A row's size may be missing; if present it is once, few, many or a size class.

J gene: TRBJ2-7
V gene: TRBV19
clone size: .
D gene: TRBD2
CDR3 DNA: TGTGCCAGTAGTATGAGGACTAGCGGGAGGAACGAGCAGTACTTC
CDR3 protein: CASSMRTSGRNEQYF

J gene: TRBJ2-3
V gene: TRBV28
clone size: .
D gene: TRBD2
CDR3 DNA: TGTGCCAGCGGACCCTGGGTAGCGGGAGGTCAGTCTCGTACGCAGTATTTT
CDR3 protein: CASGPWVAGGQSRTQYF

J gene: TRBJ1-2
V gene: TRBV11-2
clone size: .
D gene: .
CDR3 DNA: TGTGCCAGCAGCTCTACAGGGACGGGGATCTATGGCTACACCTTC
CDR3 protein: CASSSTGTGIYGYTF

J gene: TRBJ2-1
V gene: TRBV5-1
clone size: .
D gene: TRBD2
CDR3 DNA: TGCGCCAGCAGCTTGGAGTTTGGACTAGCGTCCAATGAGCAGTTCTTC
CDR3 protein: CASSLEFGLASNEQFF

J gene: TRBJ1-1
V gene: TRBV6-5
clone size: .
D gene: .
CDR3 DNA: TGTGCCAGCAGTTACTCGCGCAGGGTCACTGAAGCTTTCTTT
CDR3 protein: CASSYSRRVTEAFF

J gene: TRBJ2-7
V gene: TRBV6-5
clone size: .
D gene: .
CDR3 DNA: TGTGCCAGCAGTTACTCACGACAGAGAGCCTACGAGCAGTACTTC
CDR3 protein: CASSYSRQRAYEQYF

J gene: TRBJ2-1
V gene: TRBV7-9
clone size: .
D gene: .
CDR3 DNA: TGTGCCAGCAGCCAAACTAACGCGCATGAGCAGTTCTTC
CDR3 protein: CASSQTNAHEQFF

J gene: TRBJ1-4
V gene: TRBV5-6
clone size: few
D gene: .
CDR3 DNA: TGTGCCAGCAGCACCTTAGGGGGAGAGAATGAAAAACTGTTTTTT
CDR3 protein: CASSTLGGENEKLFF

J gene: TRBJ2-6
V gene: TRBV10-3
clone size: .
D gene: .
CDR3 DNA: TGTGCCATCAGTGAGCCTCGTGGGGCCAACGTCCTGACTTTC
CDR3 protein: CAISEPRGANVLTF

J gene: TRBJ2-5
V gene: TRBV3-1/TRBV3-2
clone size: .
D gene: TRBD1
CDR3 DNA: TGTGCCAGCAGCGGGACAGTGCAAGAGACCCAGTACTTC
CDR3 protein: CASSGTVQETQYF

J gene: TRBJ2-5
V gene: TRBV11-2
clone size: .
D gene: .
CDR3 DNA: TGTGCCAGCAGCTTAGTGGACTTGCAAGAGACCCAGTACTTC
CDR3 protein: CASSLVDLQETQYF

J gene: TRBJ2-7
V gene: TRBV5-1
clone size: .
D gene: TRBD1
CDR3 DNA: TGCGCCAGCAGCTTGGGTGGGACAGCTATCGCCTACGAGCAGTACTTC
CDR3 protein: CASSLGGTAIAYEQYF

J gene: TRBJ2-7
V gene: TRBV6-1
clone size: .
D gene: .
CDR3 DNA: TGTGCCAGCAGTGACCTCCCAGGGGCCTACGAGCAGTACTTC
CDR3 protein: CASSDLPGAYEQYF

J gene: TRBJ2-2
V gene: TRBV6-2/TRBV6-3
clone size: .
D gene: .
CDR3 DNA: TGTGCCAGCAGTTACTGGGGGGCGAACACCGGGGAGCTGTTTTTT
CDR3 protein: CASSYWGANTGELFF

J gene: TRBJ1-2
V gene: TRBV28
clone size: .
D gene: TRBD1
CDR3 DNA: TGTGCCAGCAACCCGGGACAGTCGACATATGGCTACACCTTC
CDR3 protein: CASNPGQSTYGYTF

J gene: TRBJ2-7
V gene: TRBV10-3
clone size: .
D gene: TRBD1
CDR3 DNA: TGTGCCATCAGTGGCCCGGGACAGGGGATCTACGAGCAGTACTTC
CDR3 protein: CAISGPGQGIYEQYF

J gene: TRBJ2-3
V gene: TRBV19
clone size: .
D gene: TRBD2
CDR3 DNA: TGTGCCAGTAGGCTAAAAGCGGGAGTTCAAAATACGCAGTATTTT
CDR3 protein: CASRLKAGVQNTQYF

J gene: TRBJ2-1
V gene: TRBV11-3
clone size: .
D gene: TRBD2
CDR3 DNA: TGTGCCAGCAGCTTAGGTCCCCTGACTAGCGGGAGTAGAAAATTAAATGAGCAGTTCTTC
CDR3 protein: CASSLGPLTSGSRKLNEQFF

J gene: TRBJ2-1
V gene: TRBV28
clone size: .
D gene: TRBD2
CDR3 DNA: TGTGCCAGCATGACTAGCGGGAGGAACAATGAGCAGTTCTTC
CDR3 protein: CASMTSGRNNEQFF

J gene: TRBJ2-7
V gene: TRBV2
clone size: few
D gene: TRBD2
CDR3 DNA: TGTGCCAGCAGTGAGGCTAGCGGAGTTACCTACGAGCAGTACTTC
CDR3 protein: CASSEASGVTYEQYF

J gene: TRBJ2-3
V gene: TRBV11-2
clone size: .
D gene: .
CDR3 DNA: TGTGCCAGCAGCACCCCCCCTCGACTAGAGTACACAGATACGCAGTATTTT
CDR3 protein: CASSTPPRLEYTDTQYF

J gene: TRBJ1-1
V gene: TRBV3-1/TRBV3-2
clone size: .
D gene: .
CDR3 DNA: TGTGCCAGCAGCCAAGGGGCGATGAGCACTGAAGCTTTCTTT
CDR3 protein: CASSQGAMSTEAFF

J gene: TRBJ2-7
V gene: TRBV3-1/TRBV3-2
clone size: .
D gene: .
CDR3 DNA: TGTGCCAGCAGCCAAGGTCAGGGCCTGGGATCCGAGCAGTACTTC
CDR3 protein: CASSQGQGLGSEQYF

J gene: TRBJ2-7
V gene: TRBV5-6
clone size: .
D gene: .
CDR3 DNA: TGTGCCAGCAGCAAGGACAGTTCCTACGAGCAGTACTTC
CDR3 protein: CASSKDSSYEQYF

J gene: TRBJ1-1
V gene: TRBV27
clone size: .
D gene: .
CDR3 DNA: TGTGCCACCAGTTTAAGAGAAAACACTGAAGCTTTCTTT
CDR3 protein: CATSLRENTEAFF

J gene: TRBJ1-3
V gene: TRBV29-1
clone size: .
D gene: .
CDR3 DNA: TGCAGCGTTGACACAGGGACAAACTCTGGAAACACCATATATTTT
CDR3 protein: CSVDTGTNSGNTIYF

J gene: TRBJ2-7
V gene: TRBV30
clone size: .
D gene: TRBD2
CDR3 DNA: TGTGCCTGGAGTAACCACCAAGCGGGAGAGCAGTACTTC
CDR3 protein: CAWSNHQAGEQYF

J gene: TRBJ2-1
V gene: TRBV28
clone size: .
D gene: TRBD1
CDR3 DNA: TGTGCCAGCAGTTTAGCCGGGACAGGGTTTTCGGGTGAGCAGTTCTTC
CDR3 protein: CASSLAGTGFSGEQFF

J gene: TRBJ2-7
V gene: TRBV10-3
clone size: few
D gene: .
CDR3 DNA: TGTGCCATCAGTGACCGGTACCAGGGGGAGCAGTACTTC
CDR3 protein: CAISDRYQGEQYF

J gene: TRBJ2-2
V gene: TRBV10-1
clone size: .
D gene: TRBD2
CDR3 DNA: TGCGCCAGCAGTATAGCGGGAGGCACCGGGGAGCTGTTTTTT
CDR3 protein: CASSIAGGTGELFF

J gene: TRBJ1-1
V gene: TRBV10-1
clone size: .
D gene: .
CDR3 DNA: TGCGCCAGCAGTGACGTGGACCGGAGGACTGAAGCTTTCTTT
CDR3 protein: CASSDVDRRTEAFF

J gene: TRBJ2-7
V gene: TRBV23-1
clone size: .
D gene: TRBD1
CDR3 DNA: TGCGCCAGCAGTCGGGGACAGGGGTTTGGGGAGCAGTACTTC
CDR3 protein: CASSRGQGFGEQYF

J gene: TRBJ2-2
V gene: TRBV9
clone size: .
D gene: .
CDR3 DNA: TGTGCCAGCAGCGTAGGCGGGGCCGGGGAGCTGTTTTTT
CDR3 protein: CASSVGGAGELFF

J gene: TRBJ2-7
V gene: TRBV7-3
clone size: .
D gene: TRBD2
CDR3 DNA: TGTGCCAGCAGCTTAAAGAAGCGGGAACCCATCTACGAGCAGTACTTC
CDR3 protein: CASSLKKREPIYEQYF

J gene: TRBJ2-3
V gene: TRBV5-4
clone size: .
D gene: .
CDR3 DNA: TGTGCCAGCAGCTCTGTTGAGGTTAGCACAGATACGCAGTATTTT
CDR3 protein: CASSSVEVSTDTQYF

J gene: TRBJ2-2
V gene: TRBV7-3
clone size: .
D gene: .
CDR3 DNA: TGTGCCAGCAGCTTAGGAGCCGGGGAGCTGTTTTTT
CDR3 protein: CASSLGAGELFF

J gene: TRBJ2-7
V gene: TRBV3-1/TRBV3-2
clone size: .
D gene: TRBD2
CDR3 DNA: TGTGCCAGCAGCCCGGGACTAGCGGGAGGGCCGTACGAGCAGTACTTC
CDR3 protein: CASSPGLAGGPYEQYF

J gene: TRBJ2-7
V gene: TRBV27
clone size: .
D gene: .
CDR3 DNA: TGTGCCAGCAGTTTACGGGAGAACTACGAGCAGTACTTC
CDR3 protein: CASSLRENYEQYF

J gene: TRBJ2-7
V gene: TRBV4-1
clone size: .
D gene: .
CDR3 DNA: TGCGCCAGCAGCCAAGATCAGACGGGAGCAAGGCAGTACTTC
CDR3 protein: CASSQDQTGARQYF

J gene: TRBJ1-4
V gene: TRBV28
clone size: .
D gene: .
CDR3 DNA: TGTGCCAGCAGCACCCTTGGGGGACTCGCAACTAATGAAAAACTGTTTTTT
CDR3 protein: CASSTLGGLATNEKLFF

J gene: TRBJ2-7
V gene: TRBV6-6
clone size: .
D gene: TRBD1
CDR3 DNA: TGTGCCAGCAGTCCCCGACAGGGGGCGTCGAACGAGCAGTACTTC
CDR3 protein: CASSPRQGASNEQYF

J gene: TRBJ2-1
V gene: TRBV5-5
clone size: .
D gene: TRBD1
CDR3 DNA: TGTGCCAGCAGCGCCGCCGGGACAGGGGACTACAATGAGCAGTTCTTC
CDR3 protein: CASSAAGTGDYNEQFF

J gene: TRBJ2-4
V gene: TRBV10-2
clone size: .
D gene: TRBD2
CDR3 DNA: TGCGCCAGCAGGGCAGGACTAGCTGTGAAAAACATTCAGTACTTC
CDR3 protein: CASRAGLAVKNIQYF

J gene: TRBJ1-1
V gene: TRBV14
clone size: .
D gene: .
CDR3 DNA: TGTGCCAGCAGCCGAGACTTGACAGGTGAAGCTTTCTTT
CDR3 protein: CASSRDLTGEAFF

J gene: TRBJ1-1
V gene: TRBV3-1/TRBV3-2
clone size: once
D gene: .
CDR3 DNA: TGTGCCAGCAGTCCCGGAGATCAAGCTTTCTTT
CDR3 protein: CASSPGDQAFF

J gene: TRBJ1-1
V gene: TRBV7-9
clone size: .
D gene: TRBD1
CDR3 DNA: TGTGCCAGCAGCGACCGGGACAGGGGGCAGGACACTGAAGCTTTCTTT
CDR3 protein: CASSDRDRGQDTEAFF

J gene: TRBJ2-5
V gene: TRBV7-2
clone size: .
D gene: TRBD1
CDR3 DNA: TGTGCCAGCAGTCCAGGGGGCGTTAGGGAGACCCAGTACTTC
CDR3 protein: CASSPGGVRETQYF

J gene: TRBJ1-5
V gene: TRBV6-1
clone size: few
D gene: .
CDR3 DNA: TGTGCCAGCAGTGAAGCAAAGTACAGGGACAATCAGCCCCAGCATTTT
CDR3 protein: CASSEAKYRDNQPQHF

J gene: TRBJ2-3
V gene: TRBV5-1
clone size: .
D gene: TRBD1
CDR3 DNA: TGCGCCAGCAGCTACCGGGACAGGGGGGCAGATACGCAGTATTTT
CDR3 protein: CASSYRDRGADTQYF

J gene: TRBJ2-7
V gene: TRBV28
clone size: .
D gene: TRBD2
CDR3 DNA: TGTGCCAGCAGCACCGGGGGAGGGACGCAGCAGTACTTC
CDR3 protein: CASSTGGGTQQYF

J gene: TRBJ2-3
V gene: TRBV29-1
clone size: .
D gene: TRBD2
CDR3 DNA: TGCAGCGCAAAGACTAGCGGAACAGGGGCAGATACGCAGTATTTT
CDR3 protein: CSAKTSGTGADTQYF

J gene: TRBJ2-7
V gene: TRBV28
clone size: few
D gene: TRBD2
CDR3 DNA: TGTGCCAGCAGTTTTATGACTAGCAGCTACGAGCAGTACTTC
CDR3 protein: CASSFMTSSYEQYF

J gene: TRBJ1-5
V gene: TRBV10-2
clone size: .
D gene: .
CDR3 DNA: TGCGCCAGCAGTGAGCAGGACATCCGCAATCAGCCCCAGCATTTT
CDR3 protein: CASSEQDIRNQPQHF

J gene: TRBJ1-1
V gene: TRBV4-1
clone size: .
D gene: .
CDR3 DNA: TGCGCCAGCAGCGCCCAGCCGGGACATACGAACACTGAAGCTTTCTTT
CDR3 protein: CASSAQPGHTNTEAFF

J gene: TRBJ2-1
V gene: TRBV28
clone size: .
D gene: .
CDR3 DNA: TGTGCCAGCAGTGAATTCGGGGATGAGCAGTTCTTC
CDR3 protein: CASSEFGDEQFF

J gene: TRBJ1-3
V gene: TRBV3-1/TRBV3-2
clone size: .
D gene: .
CDR3 DNA: TGTGCCAGCAGCCCGCCAGGGTCCTCCTCTGGAAACACCATATATTTT
CDR3 protein: CASSPPGSSSGNTIYF

J gene: TRBJ1-3
V gene: TRBV5-1
clone size: .
D gene: .
CDR3 DNA: TGCGCCAGCACTACGGGGGATCTCGGACTCGGAAACACCATATATTTT
CDR3 protein: CASTTGDLGLGNTIYF

J gene: TRBJ1-2
V gene: TRBV7-9
clone size: few
D gene: .
CDR3 DNA: TGTGCCAGCAGCTCTTCACCGGCAGGGGTGAATGGCTACACCTTC
CDR3 protein: CASSSSPAGVNGYTF

J gene: TRBJ1-2
V gene: TRBV14
clone size: .
D gene: .
CDR3 DNA: TGTGCCAGCAGCCGTTCACAGGGCTCCTACGGCTACACCTTC
CDR3 protein: CASSRSQGSYGYTF